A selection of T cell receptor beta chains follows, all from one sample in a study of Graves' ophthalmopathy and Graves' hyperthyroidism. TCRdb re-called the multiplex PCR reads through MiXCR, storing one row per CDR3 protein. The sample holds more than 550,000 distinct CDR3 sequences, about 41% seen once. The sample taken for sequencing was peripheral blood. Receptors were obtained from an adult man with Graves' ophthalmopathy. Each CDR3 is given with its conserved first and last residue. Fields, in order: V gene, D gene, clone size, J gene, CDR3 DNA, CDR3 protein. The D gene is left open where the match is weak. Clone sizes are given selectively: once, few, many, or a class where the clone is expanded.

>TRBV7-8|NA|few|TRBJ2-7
TGTGCCAGCAGCATAACCGGGGCCCCCTACGAGCAGTACTTC
CASSITGAPYEQYF
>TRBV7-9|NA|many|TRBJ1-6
TGTGCCAGCAGCTTAATGGATTCACCCCTCCACTTT
CASSLMDSPLHF
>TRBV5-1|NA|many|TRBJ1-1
TGCGCCAGCAACTCATGGACAGCGGGCACTGAAGCTTTCTTT
CASNSWTAGTEAFF
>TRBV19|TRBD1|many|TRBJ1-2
TGTGCCAGTAGTATAGATGGGACAGCTTCTAACTATGGCTACACCTTC
CASSIDGTASNYGYTF
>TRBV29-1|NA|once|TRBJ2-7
TGCAGCGTTGAGAAACAGGGAGGGCCTCAGTACGAGCAGTACTTC
CSVEKQGGPQYEQYF
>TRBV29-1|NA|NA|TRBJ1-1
TGCAGCGCTGATAGGGGGGGGGGATGGATCACTGAAGCTTTCTTT
CSADRGGGWITEAFF
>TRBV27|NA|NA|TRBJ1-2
TGTGCCAGCACCTCCCGGACAATCGACAGACCTTACTATGGCTACACCTTC
CASTSRTIDRPYYGYTF
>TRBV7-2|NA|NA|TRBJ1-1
TGTGCCAGCAGCTTAGGGGAAAGGGGCCCGGGGACTGAAGCTTTCTTT
CASSLGERGPGTEAFF
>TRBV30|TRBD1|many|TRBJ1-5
TGTGCCCTGTCCAGGGGGCAGTATCAGCCCCAGCATTTT
CALSRGQYQPQHF
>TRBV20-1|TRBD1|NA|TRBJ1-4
TGCAGCGCTTCCAGACAGGGGAGCGGTGAAAAACTGTTTTTT
CSASRQGSGEKLFF
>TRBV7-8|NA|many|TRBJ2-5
TGTGCCAGCAGACTTCCTCAGCGGTTCGGAGGAACCCAGTACTTC
CASRLPQRFGGTQYF
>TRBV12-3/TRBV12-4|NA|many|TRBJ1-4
TGTGCCAGCAGTTTAGGGTTCGCAACTAATGAAAAACTGTTTTTT
CASSLGFATNEKLFF
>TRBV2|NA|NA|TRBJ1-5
TGTGCCAGCAGAGCCGACGGGGCCAATCAGCCCCAGCATTTT
CASRADGANQPQHF
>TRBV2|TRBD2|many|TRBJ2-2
TGTGCCAGCAGGAGTAGCGGGAGTTACACCGGGGAGCTGTTTTTT
CASRSSGSYTGELFF
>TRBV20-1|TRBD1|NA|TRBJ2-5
TGCAGTGCTAGGGGACAGGGGGCCGAAGAGACCCAGTACTTC
CSARGQGAEETQYF
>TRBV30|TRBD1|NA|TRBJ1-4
TGTGCCTGGAAACGGACAGGGTACGAAAAACTGTTTTTT
CAWKRTGYEKLFF
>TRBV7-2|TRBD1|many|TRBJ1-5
TGTGCCAGCAGCACCCGGGACAGACCCTATCAGCCCCAGCATTTT
CASSTRDRPYQPQHF
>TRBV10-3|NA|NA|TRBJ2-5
TGTGCCATCAGAGGGGGGGACAGCCAAGAGACCCAGTACTTC
CAIRGGDSQETQYF
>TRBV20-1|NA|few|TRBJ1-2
TGCAGTGCTAGAGATAGGGGGGCGTATGGCTACACCTTC
CSARDRGAYGYTF
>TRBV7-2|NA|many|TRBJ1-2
TGTGCCAGCAGCTTAGGCTCAGGGGCGGACTATGGCTACACCTTC
CASSLGSGADYGYTF
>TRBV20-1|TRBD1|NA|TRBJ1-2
TGCAGTGCGACCTCAGGGGGCGGAGGCTACACCTTC
CSATSGGGGYTF
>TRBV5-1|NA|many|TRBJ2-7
TGCGCCAGCAGCTATGAGGAGGACTACGAGCAGTACTTC
CASSYEEDYEQYF
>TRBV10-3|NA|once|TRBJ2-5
TGTGCCATCAGTGATTTAGGAAAAGAGACCCAGTACTTC
CAISDLGKETQYF
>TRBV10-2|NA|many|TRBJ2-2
TGCGCCAGCAGGGCGGGGCCGAACACCGGGGAGCTGTTTTTT
CASRAGPNTGELFF
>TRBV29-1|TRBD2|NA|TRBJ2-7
TGCAGCCCAGGGAGGGAGGGCTACGAGCAGTACTTC
CSPGREGYEQYF
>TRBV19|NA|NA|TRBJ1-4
TGTGCCAGTAGTCGCCCCCTACGGCGGGGTCCTAATGAAAAACTGTTTTTT
CASSRPLRRGPNEKLFF
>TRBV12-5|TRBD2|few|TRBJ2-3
TGTGCTAGTGGCTCGGGACTAGCATACGATACGCAGTATTTT
CASGSGLAYDTQYF
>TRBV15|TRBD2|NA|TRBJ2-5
TGTGCCACCAGCAGAGTAGCGGGGCTTCTCCCCCGGGAGACCCAGTACTTC
CATSRVAGLLPRETQYF
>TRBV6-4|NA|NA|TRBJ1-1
TGTGCCGCAAAGGGAAGAGGCACTGAAGCTTTCTTT
CAAKGRGTEAFF
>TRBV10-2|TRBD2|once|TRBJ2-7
TGCGCCAGCACTCGGGGGGTTTCTAGCGCCTCCTACGAGCAGTACTTC
CASTRGVSSASYEQYF
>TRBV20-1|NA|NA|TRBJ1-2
TGCAGTGCTAGAGACCACAGAGGCTACACCTTC
CSARDHRGYTF
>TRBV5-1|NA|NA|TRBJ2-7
TGCGCCAGCAGCTTGGGATCGTACAGCGTAAGCTCCTACGAGCAGTACTTC
CASSLGSYSVSSYEQYF
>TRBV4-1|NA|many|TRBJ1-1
TGCGCCAGCAGCCAAGGGGGGGTCAGCGGCACTGAAGCTTTCTTT
CASSQGGVSGTEAFF
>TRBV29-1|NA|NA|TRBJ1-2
TGCAGCGTTGGAGGGAACCCGCTTGGCTACACCTTC
CSVGGNPLGYTF
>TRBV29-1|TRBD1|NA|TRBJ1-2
TGCAGCGTTGGACAGGGCCGCGGTGGCTACACCTTC
CSVGQGRGGYTF
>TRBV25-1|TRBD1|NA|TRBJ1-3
TGTGCCGGCAGCCGACCGGGACAGGACATCTCTGGAAACACCATATATTTT
CAGSRPGQDISGNTIYF
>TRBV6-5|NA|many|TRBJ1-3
TGTGCCAGCTCAGGCGGGAGCTCTGGAAACACCATATATTTT
CASSGGSSGNTIYF
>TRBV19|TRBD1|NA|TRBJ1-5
TGTGCCTGGAGTGAGGGGACAGTCAATCAGCCCCAGCATTTT
CAWSEGTVNQPQHF
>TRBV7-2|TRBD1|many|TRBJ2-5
TGTGCCAGCAGCTCGGACAGGGATGTAGAGACCCAGTACTTC
CASSSDRDVETQYF
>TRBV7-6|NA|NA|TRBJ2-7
TGTGCCAGCAGCTTAGCGAGGCCCGACGAGCAGTACTTC
CASSLARPDEQYF
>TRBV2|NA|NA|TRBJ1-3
TGTGCCAGCAGTCGGGAGGGTAGCACCATATATTTT
CASSREGSTIYF
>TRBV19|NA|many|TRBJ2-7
TGTGCCAGTAGTACCCGGGAAGGACACGAGCAGTACTTC
CASSTREGHEQYF
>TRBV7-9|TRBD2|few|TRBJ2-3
TGTGCCAGCCCTGGCCCGCGGGAGAGCACAGATACGCAGTATTTT
CASPGPRESTDTQYF
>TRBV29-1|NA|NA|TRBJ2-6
TGCAGCGGGGGGACGGGAGGGGCCAACGTCCTGACTTTC
CSGGTGGANVLTF
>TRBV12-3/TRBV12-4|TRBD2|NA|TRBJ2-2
TGTGCCAGCAGTTATCAAGGACTAGCCGGGGAGCTGTTTTTT
CASSYQGLAGELFF
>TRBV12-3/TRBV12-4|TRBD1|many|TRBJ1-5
TGTGCCAGCAACAAACAGGGGGCAGAGCAGCCCCAGCATTTT
CASNKQGAEQPQHF
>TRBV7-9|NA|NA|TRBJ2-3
TGTGCCAGCAGCTTACTTCCCCCCGGCACAGATACGCAGTATTTT
CASSLLPPGTDTQYF
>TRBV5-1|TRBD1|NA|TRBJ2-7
TGCGCCAGCAGCACGACAGGGGCTAGCCTGCCCGAGCAGTACTTC
CASSTTGASLPEQYF
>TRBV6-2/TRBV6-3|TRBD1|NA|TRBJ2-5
TGTGCCAGCAGGAACACAGGGGTTCGAGAGACCCAGTACTTC
CASRNTGVRETQYF
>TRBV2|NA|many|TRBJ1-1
TGTGCCAGCAGTGAAGCGAAGTCGGTGAACACTGAAGCTTTCTTT
CASSEAKSVNTEAFF
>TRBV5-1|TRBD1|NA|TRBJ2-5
TGCGCCAGCAGCTTGCTGGACAGGGGGGGCCAAGAGACCCAGTACTTC
CASSLLDRGGQETQYF
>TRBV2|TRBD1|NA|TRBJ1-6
TGTGCCAGCAGTGAGAGGACAGGGTCCTATAATTCACCCCTCCACTTT
CASSERTGSYNSPLHF
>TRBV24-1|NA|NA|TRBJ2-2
TGTGCCACCAGTGATTCGGACTGGTCTCCGGGGGAGCTGTTTTTT
CATSDSDWSPGELFF
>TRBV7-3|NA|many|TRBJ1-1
TGTGCCAGCAGCGCACAGGGTTGGGACACTGAAGCTTTCTTT
CASSAQGWDTEAFF
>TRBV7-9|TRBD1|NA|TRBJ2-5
TGTGCCAGCAGCCTTGACAGGGCCCGAGAGACCCAGTACTTC
CASSLDRARETQYF
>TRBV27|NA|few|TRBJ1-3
TGTGCCAGCATCTCGGCGACTGGAAACACCATATATTTT
CASISATGNTIYF
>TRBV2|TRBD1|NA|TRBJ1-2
TGTGCCAGCGGTTCAGACTGGACAGGGGAAAGGTTTTTATATGGCTACACCTTC
CASGSDWTGERFLYGYTF
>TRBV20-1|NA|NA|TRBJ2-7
TGCAGTGAGGGCATCCGGTACGAGCAGTACTTC
CSEGIRYEQYF
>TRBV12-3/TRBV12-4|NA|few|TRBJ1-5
TGTGCCAGCAGTAAAAGCTGGGAGAATAGCAATCAGCCCCAGCATTTT
CASSKSWENSNQPQHF